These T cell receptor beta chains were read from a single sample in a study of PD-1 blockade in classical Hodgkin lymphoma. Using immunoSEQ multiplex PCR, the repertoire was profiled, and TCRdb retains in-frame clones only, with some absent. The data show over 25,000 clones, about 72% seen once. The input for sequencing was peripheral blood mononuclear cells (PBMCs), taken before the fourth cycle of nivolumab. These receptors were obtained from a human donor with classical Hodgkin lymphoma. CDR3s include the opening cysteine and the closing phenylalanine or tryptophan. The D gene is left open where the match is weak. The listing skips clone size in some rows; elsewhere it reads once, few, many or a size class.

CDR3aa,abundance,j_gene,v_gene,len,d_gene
CASSLTSLFTDTQYF,NA,TRBJ2-3,TRBV6-5,15,TRBD2
CASSLGGGLYQPQHF,NA,TRBJ1-5,TRBV7-2,15,NA
CASSLGGGTDTQYF,NA,TRBJ2-3,TRBV5-1,14,TRBD2
CASSVDWGNYEQYF,few,TRBJ2-7,TRBV9,14,NA
CASSQSGTGGTEAFF,NA,TRBJ1-1,TRBV16,15,NA
CASSQGGQSSYEQYF,NA,TRBJ2-7,TRBV4-2,15,NA
CASSFQTGTTSVTQYF,NA,TRBJ2-3,TRBV5-6,16,NA
CASSPRERNYGYTF,NA,TRBJ1-2,TRBV18,14,NA
CASSQEGGGAITDTQYF,once,TRBJ2-3,TRBV4-2,17,TRBD2
CASSSGTIYEQYF,NA,TRBJ2-7,TRBV7-2,13,NA
CASSSTGIGNTEAFF,NA,TRBJ1-1,TRBV6-5,15,TRBD1
CSVESGATSEQYF,NA,TRBJ2-7,TRBV29-1,13,TRBD2
CASSSYSRGFGEKLFF,NA,TRBJ1-4,TRBV7-2,16,NA
CASSFGGVLYNEQFF,once,TRBJ2-1,TRBV5-1,15,NA
CASSLWGGMGYTF,NA,TRBJ1-2,TRBV27,13,NA
CASSYSIGGSYNEQFF,NA,TRBJ2-1,TRBV6-5,16,NA
CASTLLGRNTEAFF,NA,TRBJ1-1,TRBV6-5,14,NA
CASSPQGSNGYTF,once,TRBJ1-2,TRBV6-1,13,NA
CASSQERVPSGRGYEQYF,NA,TRBJ2-7,TRBV4-3,18,TRBD2
CAWSVPGYNEQFF,NA,TRBJ2-1,TRBV30,13,NA
CASSIFAGTYEQYF,once,TRBJ2-7,TRBV19,14,NA
CASSRAELASITDTQYF,NA,TRBJ2-3,TRBV4-1,17,NA
CASSLDRVYGYTF,NA,TRBJ1-2,TRBV5-1,13,NA
CASSLVTGVGQPQHF,NA,TRBJ1-5,TRBV28,15,TRBD1
CASSSGAAPYEQYF,NA,TRBJ2-7,TRBV7-9,14,NA
CASSSGSDREAQYF,NA,TRBJ2-5,TRBV5-1,14,TRBD2
CASSQDLVAGYTF,few,TRBJ1-2,TRBV14,13,NA
CASSIRDTGRNTEAFF,NA,TRBJ1-1,TRBV19,16,NA
CASSQEAWATTEAFF,NA,TRBJ1-1,TRBV4-3,15,NA
CASSDESSPNEAFF,NA,TRBJ1-1,TRBV2,14,NA
CASSSVFLSYTF,few,TRBJ1-2,TRBV7-2,12,NA
CASSVGPMNQRPGAQYF,once,TRBJ2-5,TRBV9,17,NA
CASSQDPTGGYGYTF,NA,TRBJ1-2,TRBV4-3,15,TRBD1
CASSDYYEQYF,NA,TRBJ2-7,TRBV7-8,11,NA
CASSLGKEGTNQPQHF,NA,TRBJ1-5,TRBV7-3,16,NA